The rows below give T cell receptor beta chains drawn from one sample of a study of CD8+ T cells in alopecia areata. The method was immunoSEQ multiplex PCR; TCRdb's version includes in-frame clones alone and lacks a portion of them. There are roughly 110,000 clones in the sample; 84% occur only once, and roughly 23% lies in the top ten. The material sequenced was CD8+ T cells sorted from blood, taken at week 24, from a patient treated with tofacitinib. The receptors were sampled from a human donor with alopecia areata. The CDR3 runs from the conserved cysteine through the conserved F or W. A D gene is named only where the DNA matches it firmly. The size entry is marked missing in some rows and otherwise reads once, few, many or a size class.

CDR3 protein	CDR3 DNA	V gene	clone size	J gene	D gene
CASSYRGKGIGEQYF	TGTGCCAGCAGTTACAGGGGGAAGGGAATCGGCGAGCAGTACTTC	TRBV6-6	-	TRBJ2-7	-
CAGRGRNEQFF	TGTGCCGGACGAGGGCGAAATGAGCAGTTCTTC	TRBV30	-	TRBJ2-1	-
CASSYGGHTSRRGYTF	TGTGCCAGCAGCTACGGCGGACACACCTCGAGAAGGGGCTACACCTTC	TRBV6-5	-	TRBJ1-2	-
CASSFGTSDYNEQFF	TGTGCCAGTAGTTTCGGGACTAGCGACTACAATGAGCAGTTCTTC	TRBV19	-	TRBJ2-1	TRBD2
CASSDYKRLPGPTYEQYF	TGTGCCAGCAGCGACTACAAACGGCTCCCGGGTCCAACCTACGAGCAGTACTTC	TRBV7-9	-	TRBJ2-7	-
CASSVEGVPTDTQYF	TGTGCCAGCAGCGTAGAAGGGGTTCCCACAGATACGCAGTATTTT	TRBV9	-	TRBJ2-3	-
CASSLGTGGAYEQYF	TGTGCCAGCAGCTTGGGGACAGGGGGGGCCTACGAGCAGTACTTC	TRBV5-6	-	TRBJ2-7	TRBD1
CASSLEGGANVLTF	TGTGCCAGCAGCTTGGAAGGTGGGGCCAACGTCCTGACTTTC	TRBV5-5	-	TRBJ2-6	-
CASSLGNSGGVGVEEKLFF	TGTGCCAGCAGCTTGGGAAACTCCGGAGGAGTGGGGGTTGAAGAAAAACTGTTTTTT	TRBV5-6	-	TRBJ1-4	-
CASSFLDTGTDTQYF	TGTGCCAGCAGTTTTCTCGATACGGGGACAGATACGCAGTATTTT	TRBV27	-	TRBJ2-3	-
CASSLALDGTDTQYF	TGTGCCAGCAGCTTGGCTCTAGATGGCACAGATACGCAGTATTTT	TRBV5-5	-	TRBJ2-3	-
CASSLGSYSSYEQYF	TGCGCCAGCAGCTTGGGTAGCTATTCCTCCTACGAGCAGTACTTC	TRBV5-1	once	TRBJ2-7	-
CASSQDGAGERPQHF	TGCGCCAGCAGCCAAGATGGGGCAGGGGAAAGGCCCCAGCATTTT	TRBV4-1	-	TRBJ1-5	-
CASSVFPGTSMYEQYF	TGTGCCAGCAGCGTATTTCCTGGGACCTCGATGTACGAGCAGTACTTC	TRBV9	-	TRBJ2-7	-
CASSPRTGRGYGYTF	TGTGCCAGCAGCCCCCGGACAGGGCGCGGCTATGGCTACACCTTC	TRBV9	-	TRBJ1-2	TRBD1
CASSTADEFNQPQHF	TGTGCCAGCAGTACAGCGGATGAATTCAATCAGCCCCAGCATTTT	TRBV2	-	TRBJ1-5	-
CASSQTGTSYEQYF	TGTGCCAGCAGCCAGACAGGGACCTCCTACGAGCAGTACTTC	TRBV7-9	-	TRBJ2-7	TRBD1
CASSQEFTGREKLFF	TGCGCCAGCAGCCAAGAATTCACAGGGAGGGAAAAACTGTTTTTT	TRBV4-1	-	TRBJ1-4	-
CASSPVQGEVEQYF	TGCGCCAGCAGCCCCGTACAGGGGGAGGTCGAGCAGTACTTC	TRBV4-1	few	TRBJ2-7	TRBD1
CASSLGLGWNEQFF	TGTGCCAGCAGTTTAGGGTTAGGGTGGAATGAGCAGTTCTTC	TRBV27	-	TRBJ2-1	-
CASSCGTTLNYGYTF	TGCGCCAGCAGCTGCGGGACCACCCTCAACTATGGCTACACCTTC	TRBV5-1	-	TRBJ1-2	-
CASSIRQGGAAFF	TGCGCCAGCAGCATCCGACAGGGCGGGGCAGCTTTCTTT	TRBV4-3	-	TRBJ1-1	TRBD1
CASSLGRVLYNEQFF	TGTGCCAGCAGCTTAGGGCGGGTTCTGTACAATGAGCAGTTCTTC	TRBV7-9	few	TRBJ2-1	-
CASSLRAYRDQETQYF	TGTGCCAGCAGCTTAAGGGCCTACAGGGATCAAGAGACCCAGTACTTC	TRBV7-9	-	TRBJ2-5	-
CATSPDSHTEAFF	TGTGCCACCAGCCCGGACAGCCACACTGAAGCTTTCTTT	TRBV15	-	TRBJ1-1	-
CASSSPTGDGTEAFF	TGTGCCAGCAGCTCGCCTACAGGGGATGGCACTGAAGCTTTCTTT	TRBV5-6	-	TRBJ1-1	TRBD1
CATSSSSGQRYEQYF	TGTGCCACCAGCAGTTCGTCGGGACAACGATACGAGCAGTACTTC	TRBV15	-	TRBJ2-7	-
CASSYGPLDRGTEAFF	TGTGCCAGCAGTTACGGACCATTGGACAGGGGTACTGAAGCTTTCTTT	TRBV6-5	-	TRBJ1-1	TRBD1
CASSPGGEAFF	TGTGCCAGCAGTCCAGGGGGCGAAGCTTTCTTT	TRBV5-6	-	TRBJ1-1	TRBD1
CASSEGTGGLETQYF	TGTGCCAGCAGTGAAGGGACGGGGGGGCTAGAGACCCAGTACTTC	TRBV2	-	TRBJ2-5	TRBD2
CASSPGESGYEQYF	TGTGCCAGCAGCCCCGGCGAATCTGGCTACGAGCAGTACTTC	TRBV6-5	-	TRBJ2-7	-
CASTSKPGQGARNYGYTF	TGCGCCAGCACTTCGAAACCGGGACAGGGGGCGCGAAACTATGGCTACACCTTC	TRBV23-1	-	TRBJ1-2	TRBD1
CASSDSDGGLIPYEQYF	TGTGCCAGCAGTGACTCCGACGGGGGACTGATACCCTACGAGCAGTACTTC	TRBV27	-	TRBJ2-7	-
CASSDAKGVTGANVLTF	TGTGCCAGCAGTGATGCCAAGGGGGTTACTGGGGCCAACGTCCTGACTTTC	TRBV6-1	-	TRBJ2-6	-
CASSPRWGTYTEAFF	TGTGCCAGCAGCCCACGTTGGGGGACCTACACTGAAGCTTTCTTT	TRBV13	-	TRBJ1-1	-
CASILTGSRGNTEAFF	TGTGCCAGCATCCTCACCGGGTCCCGGGGTAACACTGAAGCTTTCTTT	TRBV5-4	few	TRBJ1-1	-
CASSRGPGQARTEAFF	TGTGCCAGCAGCCGAGGCCCGGGACAGGCGAGGACTGAAGCTTTCTTT	TRBV7-9	once	TRBJ1-1	TRBD1